This is a list of T cell receptor beta chains from one sample in a study of T cell responses to AZD1222 COVID-19 vaccine. Only in-frame clones appear in the TCRdb table, and some are missing; sequencing was by immunoSEQ multiplex PCR. Seen here are 95,000 to 150,000 clones, less than 90% observed once, and the top ten hold roughly a quarter. Material: peripheral blood, obtained on day 0 of AZD1222 vaccination. The source is an adult in good health. CDR3s include the opening cysteine and the closing phenylalanine or tryptophan. The order of the fields is V gene, CDR3 protein.

v_gene: TRBV10-3
CDR3aa: CAISAETHNEQFF

v_gene: TRBV12-3/TRBV12-4
CDR3aa: CASSELTTGELFF

v_gene: TRBV7-9
CDR3aa: CASSLQGLTYGYTF

v_gene: TRBV2
CDR3aa: CASSEDPGGYTEAFF

v_gene: TRBV10-3
CDR3aa: CAISDPSYLNTGELFF

v_gene: TRBV6-5
CDR3aa: CASRETGRGRNEQFF

v_gene: TRBV12-3/TRBV12-4
CDR3aa: CASSFGLYEQYF

v_gene: TRBV5-1
CDR3aa: CASSLEGSTDTQYF

v_gene: TRBV29-1
CDR3aa: CSGRGGPSTEQFF

v_gene: TRBV10-3
CDR3aa: CATGDSRAGNTIYF

v_gene: TRBV7-9
CDR3aa: CASSLGGQPEAFF

v_gene: TRBV3-1/TRBV3-2
CDR3aa: CASSQLAGGAETQYF

v_gene: TRBV19
CDR3aa: CASRLLAGVPYNEQFF

v_gene: TRBV7-9
CDR3aa: CASSLALGTGTYTF

v_gene: TRBV5-1
CDR3aa: CASSLGGLTQETQYF

v_gene: TRBV7-8
CDR3aa: CASSGPGTISYEQYF

v_gene: TRBV11-2
CDR3aa: CASDGGPSTDTQYF

v_gene: TRBV30
CDR3aa: CAWRVRGRRNEQFF

v_gene: TRBV12-2
CDR3aa: CASRLVAGANPSNYGYTF

v_gene: TRBV6-5
CDR3aa: CASSYSRLLNTEAFF

v_gene: TRBV28
CDR3aa: CASRGRYGGYTF

v_gene: TRBV2
CDR3aa: CASSEGGSSYEQYF

v_gene: TRBV3-1/TRBV3-2
CDR3aa: CASSRGVPAGPEAFF

v_gene: TRBV10-3
CDR3aa: CAISDTAPHEQYF

v_gene: TRBV11-2
CDR3aa: CASSFSLGTEAFF

v_gene: TRBV5-4
CDR3aa: CASSADRGDNEQYF

v_gene: TRBV10-1
CDR3aa: CASSDRAPNYGYTF

v_gene: TRBV2
CDR3aa: CASSVGARGYGYTF

v_gene: TRBV30
CDR3aa: CASATAMNTEAFF

v_gene: TRBV7-9
CDR3aa: CASSSGMGNQPQHF

v_gene: TRBV27
CDR3aa: CASSLRGTVNTEAFF

v_gene: TRBV29-1
CDR3aa: CSVEGGAGANVLTF

v_gene: TRBV30
CDR3aa: CAWSEETLTSGRSYEQYF

v_gene: TRBV6-2/TRBV6-3
CDR3aa: CASSYFGVLDYEQYF

v_gene: TRBV3-1/TRBV3-2
CDR3aa: CASSPPGRDYYEQYF

v_gene: TRBV11-2
CDR3aa: CASSLIGRSETQYF

v_gene: TRBV30
CDR3aa: CAFGTGTGMNSPLHF

v_gene: TRBV21-1
CDR3aa: CASSKMEWTDTEAFF

v_gene: TRBV6-5
CDR3aa: CASRAGTGDNYGYTF

v_gene: TRBV27
CDR3aa: CASSLPPVGTGATDTQYF

v_gene: TRBV9
CDR3aa: CASSVEASGGTETQYF

v_gene: TRBV12-3/TRBV12-4
CDR3aa: CASRVTGGTEAFF

v_gene: TRBV12-3/TRBV12-4
CDR3aa: CASSRDRGLGYTF

v_gene: TRBV19
CDR3aa: CASSLVGIVAGGLEQYF